The 17 T cell receptor beta chains below come from one sample, sequenced in a study of blood T cell repertoires in COVID-19 (dated by TCRdb to the early 2020s). Library method: the immunoSEQ multiplex PCR assay. Here the immuneACCESS table is served through TCRdb, limited to in-frame sequences with V and J called. Missing clones are a known gap in these copies; in checked studies unresolved V genes cover under half, and the rest lacks a known reason. For this sample the table gives about 260,000 clones, of which under 90% were detected only once. 4.1% of the sample lies in the top ten. The specimen sequenced was PBMCs or T cells enriched from blood (not recorded which). These TCRs come from a man younger than 45 with acute COVID-19.

This clone showed up just a few times. V is TRBV25-1 and J is TRBJ1-2, with 8 bases that match TRBD1. V dropped 6 bases and J dropped 2; count of bases not matched to a gene: 2. The CDR3 length is 13 residues. Germline loops: CDR1 MGHDK, CDR2 SYGVNS. CDR3 DNA: TGTGCCAGCAGCTGGACAGGGAACTATGGCTACACCTTC. It codes for CASSWTGNYGYTF.

This chain joins TRBV6-4 and TRBJ2-3; D unresolved. The CDR3 covers 11 residues. Germline CDR1 MRHNA, CDR2 SNTAGT. The germline V and J ends were trimmed by 3 bases and 7 bases, with 5 bases remaining between them. CDR3 coding DNA: TGTGCCAGCAGTGAGGGCTATACGCAGTATTTT. It encodes CASSEGYTQYF.

The rearrangement links TRBV6-5 to TRBJ1-1; 7 positions match TRBD1. CDR1 is MNHEY and CDR2 is SVGAGI in the germline V gene. The CDR3 consists of 15 residues. V lost 4 bases to trimming and J lost 1 base; unmatched junction nucleotides: 6. The CDR3 here is CASSSAGTANTEAFF. CDR3 nucleotides: TGTGCCAGCAGTTCCGCAGGGACAGCGAACACTGAAGCTTTCTTT.

The rearrangement joins TRBV4-1 to TRBJ2-7; 11 bases are a match to TRBD2. The CDR3 covers 16 residues. CDR1 is MGHRA and CDR2 is YSYEKL in the germline V gene. V lost 3 bases and J lost 6; bases outside the gene matches: 10. CDR3 nucleotide sequence: TGCGCCAGCAGCCACGTAGCGGGAGGGAACTCCGCCGAGCAGTACGTC. This codes for CASSHVAGGNSAEQYV.

The chain combines TRBV29-1 with TRBJ2-1; maybe TRBD2 (5 bases). The V and J ends lost 2 bases and 8 bases respectively, with 16 bases between them. Per germline, CDR1 SQVTM and CDR2 ANQGSEA. This CDR3 comprises 14 residues. The CDR3 loop is CSVEKRVVGDEQFF. The DNA of the CDR3 is TGCAGCGTTGAAAAACGGGTCGTCGGGGATGAGCAGTTCTTC.

This clone has only a few counts. The chain links TRBV6-5 to TRBJ1-5, with TRBD1 matching over 8 bases. V was pared by 10 bases and J by 6 bases, with 11 bases of the junction left unmatched. CDR1 is MNHEY, CDR2 SVGAGI, per germline. This CDR3 spans 14 amino acids. This CDR3 reads CAIALGQGGQPQHF. Written as DNA, the CDR3 is TGTGCCATCGCACTTGGACAGGGCGGTCAGCCCCAGCATTTT.

The CDR3 bases are TGTGCCAGTAGTGTCGGGACAGCATATCGGGATTATGGCTACACCTTC. This sequence encodes CASSVGTAYRDYGYTF. The chain has TRBV19 and TRBJ1-2; TRBD1 matches 7 bases. J gave up 5 bases and V 5 bases, and 14 bases lay outside the gene matches. The CDR3 consists of 16 residues. Germline V CDR1 and CDR2: LNHDA, SQIVND (reference sequence).

The table lists this clone with a few counts. V gene TRBV19 combines with J gene TRBJ1-2; 7 bases match TRBD1. This CDR3 is 13 amino acids long. From germline, CDR1 is LNHDA and CDR2 SQIVND (reference sequence). V gave up 8 bases and J gave up 4 bases; unmatched junction bases: 7. CDR3 DNA sequence: TGTGCCAGTCAGGACAGGCGAACCTATGGCTACACCTTC. It is translated as CASQDRRTYGYTF.

This sequence joins TRBV28 and TRBJ2-7; TRBD1 agrees at 7 bases. V gave up 5 bases and J gave up 5 bases; unmatched junction bases: 6. The CDR3 consists of 13 residues. The germline gives CDR1 MDHEN, CDR2 SYDVKM. The CDR3 is CASSVGTANEQYV. CDR3 DNA sequence: TGTGCCAGCAGTGTAGGGACAGCCAACGAGCAGTACGTC.

The chain is built from TRBV7-2 and TRBJ2-2, with 11 positions matching TRBD2. The V segment lost 3 bases and the J segment 6 bases; nucleotides outside the gene matches: 6. Germline V lookup: CDR1 SGHTA, CDR2 FQGNSA. This CDR3 region has 16 residues. CDR3 sequence: CASSFASGRTPGELFF. In DNA, the CDR3 is TGTGCCAGCAGCTTTGCTAGCGGGAGGACCCCCGGGGAGCTGTTTTTT.

This CDR3 reads CASSSDRGGIAEAFF. CDR3 coding DNA: TGTGCCAGCTCATCGGACAGGGGGGGGATCGCTGAAGCTTTCTTT. V and J are TRBV18 and TRBJ1-1, with 10 bases aligning to TRBD1. With V trimmed by 5 bases and J by 6 bases, 9 bases remained unmatched. The germline V gene encodes CDR1 KGHSH and CDR2 LQKENI. The CDR3 loop spans 15 amino acids.

The rearrangement uses TRBV24-1 and TRBJ1-2; no reliable D call. This CDR3 is built from 14 residues. Deletions cut 1 base from V and 2 bases from J, with 7 bases between. CDR1 and CDR2 from the germline V gene are KGHDR and SFDVKD. The CDR3, as DNA: TGTGCCACCAGTGATTTCAACAGCAACTATGGCTACACCTTC. Protein product: CATSDFNSNYGYTF.

The chain combines TRBV6-2 or TRBV6-3 with TRBJ1-5; 7 bases are shared with TRBD1. Germline CDR1 MNHEY, CDR2 SVGEGT. The junction had 4 bases not matched to a gene; V was cut back by 1 base and J by 7 bases. This CDR3 region has 14 residues. The CDR3 bases are TGTGCCAGCAGTTACTTAGGGGGCGAACAGCCCCAGCATTTT. It codes for CASSYLGGEQPQHF.

There are a few counts of this clone. The chain recombines TRBV5-5 with TRBJ1-5; 8 bases map to TRBD1. After removal of 5 bases from V and 0 bases from J, the junction contained 7 bases not matched to a gene. The CDR3 totals 16 residues. CDR1 is SGHKS, CDR2 YYEKEE, per germline (reference sequence). CDR3 nucleotide sequence: TGTGCCAGCAGTCTACAGGGGGGATATAGCAATCAGCCCCAGCATTTT. As protein: CASSLQGGYSNQPQHF.

The chain employs TRBV6-5 and TRBJ1-3; no reliable D call. In germline, CDR1 is MNHEY, CDR2 SVGAGI. The CDR3 is 13 amino acids. V lost 6 bases and J 4 bases, leaving 10 bases between the germline ends. CDR3 protein: CASSVRGGNTIYF. The CDR3 DNA is TGTGCCAGCAGCGTCCGAGGGGGAAACACCATATATTTT.

In DNA form, the CDR3 reads TGTGCCAGTAGTATAAGGGGACTAGCGGGAGTCTCAGATACGCAGTATTTT. It yields the protein CASSIRGLAGVSDTQYF. The chain employs TRBV19 and TRBJ2-3, with TRBD2 matching 14 bases. The V gene end was trimmed by 2 bases and the J gene end by 4 bases; junction bases not matched to a gene: 5. CDR1 and CDR2 from the germline V gene are LNHDA and SQIVND (reference sequence). CDR3 length: 17 amino acids.

This clone occurred once. In DNA form, the CDR3 reads TGTGCCACCAGTGATTTGCTGACAGGAGAGACCCAGTACTTC. Its protein product is CATSDLLTGETQYF. V usage is TRBV24-1 and J usage is TRBJ2-5, with D maybe TRBD1 (6 bases). Germline V gives CDR1 KGHDR, CDR2 SFDVKD. Trimming pared 0 bases from V and 4 bases from J, leaving 8 bases between. The CDR3 covers 14 residues.